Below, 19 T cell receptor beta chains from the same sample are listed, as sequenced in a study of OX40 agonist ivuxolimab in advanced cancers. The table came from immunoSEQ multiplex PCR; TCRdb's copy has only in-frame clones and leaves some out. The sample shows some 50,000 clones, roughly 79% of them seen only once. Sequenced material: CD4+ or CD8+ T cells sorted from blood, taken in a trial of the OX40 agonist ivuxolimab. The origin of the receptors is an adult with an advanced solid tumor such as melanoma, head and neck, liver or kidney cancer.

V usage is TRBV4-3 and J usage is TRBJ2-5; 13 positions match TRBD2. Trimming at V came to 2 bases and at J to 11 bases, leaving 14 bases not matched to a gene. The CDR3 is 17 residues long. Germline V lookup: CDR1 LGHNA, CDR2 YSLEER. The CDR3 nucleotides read TGCGCCAGCAGCCAAAGACTACGGACTAGCGGGAGTTGGCAGCAGTACTTC. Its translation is CASSQRLRTSGSWQQYF.

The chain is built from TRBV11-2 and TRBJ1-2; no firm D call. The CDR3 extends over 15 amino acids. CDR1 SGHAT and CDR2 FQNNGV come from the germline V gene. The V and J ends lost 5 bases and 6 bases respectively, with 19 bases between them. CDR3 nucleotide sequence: TGTGCCAGCAGCACCGAGGTTGGGGTGGCTAATGGCTACACCTTC. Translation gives CASSTEVGVANGYTF.

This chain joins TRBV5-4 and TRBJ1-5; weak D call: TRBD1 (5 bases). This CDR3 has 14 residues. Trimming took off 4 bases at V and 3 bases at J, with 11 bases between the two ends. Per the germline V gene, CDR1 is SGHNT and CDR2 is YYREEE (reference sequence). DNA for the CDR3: TGTGCCAGCAGCCGAACAGGAGACAATCAGCCCCAGCATTTT. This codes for CASSRTGDNQPQHF. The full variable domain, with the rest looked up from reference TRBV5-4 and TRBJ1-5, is ETGVTQSPTHLIKTRGQQVTLRCSSQSGHNTVSWYQQALGQGPQFIFQYYREEENGRGNFPPRFSGLQFPNYSSELNVNALELDDSALYLCASSRTGDNQPQHFGDGTRLSIL.

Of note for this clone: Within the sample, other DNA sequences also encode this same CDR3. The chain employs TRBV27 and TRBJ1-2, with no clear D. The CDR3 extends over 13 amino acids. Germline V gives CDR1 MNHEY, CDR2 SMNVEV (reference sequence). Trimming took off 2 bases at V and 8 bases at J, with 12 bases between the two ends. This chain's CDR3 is CASSLQPLTGYTF. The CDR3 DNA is TGTGCCAGCAGTTTACAACCCCTCACGGGCTACACCTTC.

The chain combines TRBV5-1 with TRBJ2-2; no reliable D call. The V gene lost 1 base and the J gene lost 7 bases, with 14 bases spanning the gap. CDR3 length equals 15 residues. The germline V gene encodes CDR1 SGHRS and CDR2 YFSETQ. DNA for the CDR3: TGCGCCAGCAGCTTGATGCCCCGAGGTGACGGGGAGCTGTTTTTT. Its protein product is CASSLMPRGDGELFF. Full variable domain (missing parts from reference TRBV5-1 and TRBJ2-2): KAGVTQTPRYLIKTRGQQVTLSCSPISGHRSVSWYQQTPGQGLQFLFEYFSETQRNKGNFPGRFSGRQFSNSRSEMNVSTLELGDSALYLCASSLMPRGDGELFFGEGSRLTVL.

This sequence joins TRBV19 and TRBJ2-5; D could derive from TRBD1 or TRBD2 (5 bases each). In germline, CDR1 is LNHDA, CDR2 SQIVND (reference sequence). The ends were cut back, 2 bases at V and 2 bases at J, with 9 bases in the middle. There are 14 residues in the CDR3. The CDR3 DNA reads TGTGCCAGTAGTATATCGAGGGGTCAAGAGACCCAGTACTTC. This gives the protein CASSISRGQETQYF.

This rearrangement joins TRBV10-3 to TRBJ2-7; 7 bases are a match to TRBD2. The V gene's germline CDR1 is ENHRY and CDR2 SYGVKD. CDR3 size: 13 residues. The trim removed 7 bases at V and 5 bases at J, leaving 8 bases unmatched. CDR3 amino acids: CAIKSLAKNEQYF. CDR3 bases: TGTGCCATCAAGTCACTAGCGAAGAACGAGCAGTACTTC.

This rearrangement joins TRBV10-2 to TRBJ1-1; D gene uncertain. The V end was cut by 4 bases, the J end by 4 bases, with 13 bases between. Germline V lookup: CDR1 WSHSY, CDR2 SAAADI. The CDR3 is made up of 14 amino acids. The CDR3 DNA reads TGCGCCAGCAGTGTTCCTGGGGAGGTCACTGAAGCTTTCTTT. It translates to CASSVPGEVTEAFF.

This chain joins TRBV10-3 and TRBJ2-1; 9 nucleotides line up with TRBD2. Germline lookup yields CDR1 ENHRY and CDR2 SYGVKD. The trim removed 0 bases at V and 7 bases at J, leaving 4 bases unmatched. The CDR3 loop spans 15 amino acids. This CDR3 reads CAISESSGSGNEQFF. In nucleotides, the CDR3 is TGTGCCATCAGTGAGTCTAGCGGGAGTGGGAATGAGCAGTTCTTC.

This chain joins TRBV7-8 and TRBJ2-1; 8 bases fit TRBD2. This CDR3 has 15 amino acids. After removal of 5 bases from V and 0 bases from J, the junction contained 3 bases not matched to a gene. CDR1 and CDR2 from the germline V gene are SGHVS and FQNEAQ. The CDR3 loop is CASSPREDSYNEQFF. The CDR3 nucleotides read TGTGCCAGCAGCCCGCGGGAGGACTCCTACAATGAGCAGTTCTTC.

As DNA, the CDR3 is TGTGCCAGCAGTTTATACAGGGAAGCTGAAGCTTTCTTT. Protein: CASSLYREAEAFF. The chain links TRBV6-6 to TRBJ1-1, with D possibly being TRBD1 (6 bases). The CDR3 has 13 residues. The V gene lost 4 bases and the J gene lost 6 bases, with 12 bases spanning the gap. The germline gives CDR1 MNHNY, CDR2 SVGAGI (reference sequence).

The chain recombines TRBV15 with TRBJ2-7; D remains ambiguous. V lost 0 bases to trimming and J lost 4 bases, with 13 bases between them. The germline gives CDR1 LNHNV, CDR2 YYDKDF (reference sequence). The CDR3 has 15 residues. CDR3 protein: CATSRDWNTEYEQYF. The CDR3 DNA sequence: TGTGCCACCAGCAGAGATTGGAACACGGAGTACGAGCAGTACTTC.

For the CDR3, the DNA is TGTGCCAGCAGCTCGCAGGTAACTCGGGGAACCTTC. It yields the protein CASSSQVTRGTF. The chain links TRBV11-2 to TRBJ1-2; D unclear. Germline-derived CDR1 and CDR2 are SGHAT and FQNNGV. CDR3 length: 12 residues. The germline V and J ends were trimmed by 4 bases and 14 bases, with 17 bases remaining between them.

The DNA of the CDR3 is TGTGCCAGCAGCTTAGTGGGCGGGCAGTACTTC. It translates to CASSLVGGQYF. The J gene is TRBJ2-7, the V gene TRBV7-9; no definite D call. Trimming cost V 1 base and J 9 bases, with 7 bases left between them. The germline V gene has CDR1 SEHNR and CDR2 FQNEAQ (reference sequence). CDR3 length: 11 amino acids.

The CDR3 protein is CASSAHRGGTEAFF. DNA for the CDR3: TGTGCCAGTAGTGCACACAGGGGAGGGACTGAAGCTTTCTTT. V usage is TRBV19 and J usage is TRBJ1-1; 7 bases match TRBD1. The CDR3 extends over 14 amino acids. The V gene's germline CDR1 is LNHDA and CDR2 SQIVND (reference sequence). V lost 5 bases, J lost 5 bases, and 8 bases stayed unmatched.

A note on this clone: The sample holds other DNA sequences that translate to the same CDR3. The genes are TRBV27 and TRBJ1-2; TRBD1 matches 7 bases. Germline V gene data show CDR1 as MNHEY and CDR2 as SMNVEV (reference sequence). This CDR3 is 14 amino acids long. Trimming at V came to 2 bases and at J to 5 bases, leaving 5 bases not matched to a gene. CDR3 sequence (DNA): TGTGCCAGCAGTTTAGGGGGACAGCCTTATGGCTACACCTTC. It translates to CASSLGGQPYGYTF.

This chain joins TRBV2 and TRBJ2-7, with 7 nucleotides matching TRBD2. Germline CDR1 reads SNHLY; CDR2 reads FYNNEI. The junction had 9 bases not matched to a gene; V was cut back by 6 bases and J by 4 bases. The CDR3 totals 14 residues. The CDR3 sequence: CASRVAGERYEQYF. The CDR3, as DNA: TGTGCCAGCAGGGTCGCGGGGGAAAGATACGAGCAGTACTTC.

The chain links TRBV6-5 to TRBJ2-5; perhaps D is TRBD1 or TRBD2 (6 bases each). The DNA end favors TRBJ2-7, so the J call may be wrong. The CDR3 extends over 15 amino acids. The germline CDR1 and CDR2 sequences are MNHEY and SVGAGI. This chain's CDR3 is CASSYSGGEGYEQYF. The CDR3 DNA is TGTGCCAGCAGTTACTCGGGGGGCGAAGGATACGAGCAGTACTTC.

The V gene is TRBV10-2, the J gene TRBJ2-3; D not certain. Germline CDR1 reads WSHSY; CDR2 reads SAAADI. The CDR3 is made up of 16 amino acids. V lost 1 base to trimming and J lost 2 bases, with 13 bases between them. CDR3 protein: CASSELAVNPTDTQYF. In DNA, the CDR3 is TGCGCCAGCAGTGAGTTGGCTGTCAATCCCACAGATACGCAGTATTTT.